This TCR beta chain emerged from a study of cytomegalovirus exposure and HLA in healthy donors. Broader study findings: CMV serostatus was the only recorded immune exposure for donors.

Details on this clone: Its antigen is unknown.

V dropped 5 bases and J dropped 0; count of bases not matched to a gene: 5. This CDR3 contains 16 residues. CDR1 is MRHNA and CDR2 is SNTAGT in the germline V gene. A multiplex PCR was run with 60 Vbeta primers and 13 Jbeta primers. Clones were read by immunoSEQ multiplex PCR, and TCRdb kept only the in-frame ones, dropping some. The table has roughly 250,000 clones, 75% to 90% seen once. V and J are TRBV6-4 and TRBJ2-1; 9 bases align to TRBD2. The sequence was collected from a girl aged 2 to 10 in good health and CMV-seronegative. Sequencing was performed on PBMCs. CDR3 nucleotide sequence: TGTGCCAGCAGTCCAGGCGGGGGGGGCTCCTACAATGAGCAGTTCTTC. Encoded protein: CASSPGGGGSYNEQFF.